This entry describes one T cell receptor beta chain. No antigen is known for it. The data derive from a study of CD4+ T cells in melanoma. Assay used: immunoSEQ multiplex PCR; TCRdb lists only in-frame clones, some missing. This table holds some 120,000 clones, about 92% found once. The study's findings and limits: Reportedly, melanoma neoantigen-specific CD4+ T cells showed varied differentiation states.

The germline V and J ends were trimmed by 5 bases and 1 base, with 15 bases remaining between them. Germline CDR1 reads SGHVS; CDR2 reads FQNEAQ. The CDR3 has 16 amino acids. Sample: peripheral blood. The chain is built from TRBV7-8 and TRBJ2-1, with D possibly being TRBD1 or TRBD2 (5 bases each). This TCR was recovered from a human donor with melanoma. DNA for the CDR3: TGTGCCAGCAGCCCGTATCCGGGGCCTTCCTACAATGAGCAGTTCTTC. It encodes CASSPYPGPSYNEQFF.